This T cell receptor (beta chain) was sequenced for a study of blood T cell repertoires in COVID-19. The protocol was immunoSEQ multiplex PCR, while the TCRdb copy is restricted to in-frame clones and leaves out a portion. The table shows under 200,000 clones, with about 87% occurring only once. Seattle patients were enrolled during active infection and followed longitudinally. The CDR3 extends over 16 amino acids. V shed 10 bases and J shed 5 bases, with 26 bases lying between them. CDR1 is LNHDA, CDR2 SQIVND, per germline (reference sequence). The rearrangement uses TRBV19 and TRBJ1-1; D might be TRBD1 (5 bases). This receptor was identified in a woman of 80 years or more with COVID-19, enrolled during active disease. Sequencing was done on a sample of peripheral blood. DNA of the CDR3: TGTGCCAAGAACCCCGGGACTGGTGAACAGTGGACTGAAGCTTTCTTT. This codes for CAKNPGTGEQWTEAFF.